The 22 T cell receptor beta chains below were found in one sample sequenced in a study of control samples from healthy donors and cancer patients. TCRdb keeps only in-frame clones here, not all; method: immunoSEQ multiplex PCR. The sample yields about 75,000 clones, around 94% seen once. Sequences were obtained from blood. Source of these receptors: a woman between 40 and 50 years old in good health.

This clone was seen once. The chain has TRBV29-1 and TRBJ2-1, with a possible D match to TRBD2 (6 bases). V was trimmed by 6 bases and J by 4 bases, leaving 16 bases between them. Germline V CDR1 and CDR2: SQVTM, ANQGSEA. This CDR3 comprises 14 residues. CDR3 DNA sequence: TGCAGCGTCCCCGGGGCGGGGTCTTACAATGAGCAGTTCTTC. It encodes CSVPGAGSYNEQFF.

The chain joins TRBV5-1 to TRBJ2-3; 13 nucleotides align to TRBD2. Germline-derived CDR1 and CDR2 are SGHRS and YFSETQ. V lost 0 bases to trimming and J lost 1 base; unmatched junction nucleotides: 2. The length of the CDR3 is 17 residues. The CDR3 loop is CASSLGTSGSGTDTQYF. The CDR3 coding sequence is TGCGCCAGCAGCTTGGGGACTAGCGGGAGTGGCACAGATACGCAGTATTTT.

This clone has only one observation. The V and J genes are TRBV21-1 and TRBJ1-1; TRBD1 is the table's D call, not checked against the DNA. TRBV21-1 corresponds to a pseudogene. CDR3 length: 14 residues. The CDR3 sequence is CASSPMDRDTEAFF. CDR3 nucleotides: TGTGCCAGCAGCCCCATGGACAGGGACACTGAAGCTTTCTTT.

This chain links TRBV7-9 with TRBJ2-7; D remains unclear. Deletions cut 3 bases from V and 6 bases from J, with 9 bases between. The CDR3 runs 12 residues. In germline, CDR1 is SEHNR, CDR2 FQNEAQ (reference sequence). CDR3 bases: TGTGCCAGCAGCTTCTCATCGGGCGAGCAGTACTTC. It specifies CASSFSSGEQYF.

V and J are TRBV15 and TRBJ2-7, with a possible D match to TRBD2 (5 bases). Trimming shortened V by 1 base and J by 2 bases, and 9 bases separated the two germline ends. Germline V lookup: CDR1 LNHNV, CDR2 YYDKDF (reference sequence). This CDR3 is 14 amino acids long. The CDR3, as DNA: TGTGCCACCAGCAGAGTTCGGGGTCCCTACGAGCAGTACTTC. Its protein is CATSRVRGPYEQYF.

The rearrangement links TRBV28 to TRBJ1-1; D unresolved. This CDR3 is 11 amino acids long. The V and J ends lost 6 bases and 8 bases respectively, with 10 bases between them. CDR1 is MDHEN and CDR2 is SYDVKM in the germline V gene. DNA for the CDR3: TGTGCCAGCAGCTTTTACCACGAAGCTTTCTTT. Translating gives CASSFYHEAFF.

This chain uses TRBV6-5 with TRBJ2-7, with D unresolved. CDR1 is MNHEY, CDR2 SVGAGI, per germline. The CDR3 is made up of 11 amino acids. Trimming stripped 0 bases from V and 10 bases from J, with 7 bases between. CDR3 in DNA: TGTGCCAGCAGTTACTCTTCACTACAGTACTTC. Protein product: CASSYSSLQYF.

The chain recombines TRBV4-2 with TRBJ1-1, with TRBD1 matching 8 bases. Germline V gene lookup returns CDR1 LGHNA and CDR2 YNFKEQ. With V trimmed by 0 bases and J by 4 bases, 4 bases remained unmatched. The CDR3 consists of 15 residues. As DNA, the CDR3 is TGTGCCAGCAGCCAAGATCACAGGGGGGGCACTGAAGCTTTCTTT. Protein product: CASSQDHRGGTEAFF.

This sequence joins TRBV18 and TRBJ1-5; TRBD1 is a possible D gene (5 bases). CDR3 length: 13 residues. CDR1 KGHSH and CDR2 LQKENI come from the germline V gene. Trimming took 8 bases from V and 4 from J, leaving 12 bases between them. CDR3 sequence reads: CASTLQENQPQHF. DNA of the CDR3: TGTGCCAGCACATTACAGGAAAATCAGCCCCAGCATTTT.

The chain recombines TRBV6-5 with TRBJ2-2, with 9 bases aligning to TRBD1. The CDR3 sequence is 14 residues long. Per germline, CDR1 MNHEY and CDR2 SVGAGI. V lost 6 bases and J lost 6; bases outside the gene matches: 5. CDR3 protein: CASRIQGAPGELFF. The CDR3 nucleotides are TGTGCCAGCAGGATACAGGGGGCCCCCGGGGAGCTGTTTTTT.

The J gene is TRBJ1-1, the V gene TRBV6-5, with D possibly matching TRBD1 (6 bases). Trimming cost V 6 bases and J 5 bases, with 16 bases left between them. Germline loops: CDR1 MNHEY, CDR2 SVGAGI. This CDR3 has 14 amino acids. The DNA for the CDR3 is TGTGCCAGCAGGCGGGGGGGGGCTAGTACTGAAGCTTTCTTT. Protein sequence: CASRRGGASTEAFF.

This clone turned up a few times. V gene TRBV7-9 combines with J gene TRBJ1-6; 8 bases are shared with TRBD1. Germline-derived CDR1 and CDR2 are SEHNR and FQNEAQ (reference sequence). CDR3 size: 14 residues. Losses at the gene ends were 3 bases for V and 10 bases for J; bases not matched to a gene: 5. The CDR3 DNA is TGTGCCAGCAGCTTGGGACAGGTTGAGTCACCCCTCCACTTT. It yields the protein CASSLGQVESPLHF.

This clone was seen only once. V and J are TRBV12-5 and TRBJ1-2; 7 bases align to TRBD1. The germline CDR1 and CDR2 sequences are LGHNT and FRNRAP. Trimming at V came to 3 bases and at J to 9 bases, leaving 10 bases not matched to a gene. There are 14 residues in the CDR3. CDR3 in amino acids: CASGFNPGGKSYTF. The CDR3 DNA is TGTGCTAGTGGTTTCAATCCAGGGGGAAAGAGCTACACCTTC.

The chain joins TRBV24-1 to TRBJ2-1; possibly TRBD2 for D (6 bases). Germline CDR1 and CDR2: KGHDR and SFDVKD. Trimming removed 5 bases at V and 5 bases at J, with 18 bases between. The CDR3 runs to 16 residues. This chain's CDR3 is CATSGRGTDRDNEQFF. The CDR3 DNA reads as TGTGCCACCAGTGGACGGGGGACGGACCGGGACAATGAGCAGTTCTTC.

The rearrangement links TRBV29-1 to TRBJ2-7, with D possibly TRBD2 on 6 matching bases. The CDR3 has 12 residues. CDR1 is SQVTM and CDR2 is ANQGSEA in the germline V gene. V was pared by 4 bases and J by 3 bases, with 10 bases between. The chain's CDR3 is CSVVLGGYEQYF. The CDR3 DNA sequence: TGCAGCGTTGTATTGGGGGGCTACGAGCAGTACTTC.

This chain connects TRBV5-1 to TRBJ2-1; D is possibly TRBD1 (5 bases). CDR1 is SGHRS, CDR2 YFSETQ, per germline. V was cut by 4 bases and J by 0 bases, with 11 bases left in between. The CDR3 totals 15 residues. The CDR3, as DNA: TGCGCCAGCAGCGTCAGGACATCCTCCTACAATGAGCAGTTCTTC. Translation: CASSVRTSSYNEQFF.

The V and J genes are TRBV2 and TRBJ2-1; 13 nucleotides agree with TRBD2. The V gene end was trimmed by 6 bases and the J gene end by 7 bases; junction bases not matched to a gene: 3. The length of the CDR3 is 14 residues. Germline-derived CDR1 and CDR2 are SNHLY and FYNNEI. The CDR3 spells CASRRTSGRNEQFF. CDR3 nucleotide sequence: TGTGCCAGCAGACGGACTAGCGGGAGAAATGAGCAGTTCTTC.

V is TRBV6-1 and J is TRBJ2-5, with TRBD1 matching 8 bases. The CDR3 length is 14 residues. With V trimmed by 3 bases and J by 12 bases, 12 bases remained unmatched. Germline V gene data show CDR1 as MNHNS and CDR2 as SASEGT. CDR3 bases: TGTGCCAGCAGTGATAGTGGGACAGGCCCGCCGAAGTACTTC. It is translated as CASSDSGTGPPKYF.

This sequence joins TRBV9 and TRBJ2-3; D possibly matches TRBD1 or TRBD2 (6 bases each). Germline V gives CDR1 SGDLS, CDR2 YYNGEE. Trimming left V 0 bases short and J 2 bases short, with 13 bases between. The CDR3 loop spans 16 amino acids. The CDR3 bases are TGTGCCAGCAGCGTAGGGATAGGGGGGAACACAGATACGCAGTATTTT. Residues: CASSVGIGGNTDTQYF. Full variable domain (rest looked up from reference TRBV9 and TRBJ2-3): DSGVTQTPKHLITATGQRVTLRCSPRSGDLSVYWYQQSLDQGLQFLIQYYNGEERAKGNILERFSAQQFPDLHSELNLSSLELGDSALYFCASSVGIGGNTDTQYFGPGTRLTVL.

This chain links TRBV18 with TRBJ2-7, with 7 bases fitting TRBD2. V gave up 6 bases and J gave up 0 bases; unmatched junction bases: 8. The germline gives CDR1 KGHSH, CDR2 LQKENI. This CDR3 is 15 amino acids long. DNA for the CDR3: TGTGCCAGCTCGCCCCCCGCGGGAGCCTCCTACGAGCAGTACTTC. This sequence encodes CASSPPAGASYEQYF.

The chain uses TRBV18 and TRBJ2-6, with TRBD2 as a possible D gene (6 bases). V lost 3 bases to trimming and J lost 0 bases, with 21 bases between them. The CDR3 consists of 20 residues. The germline gives CDR1 KGHSH, CDR2 LQKENI. DNA of the CDR3: TGTGCCAGCTCACCGATTAGAGTTGGGGGGACCCCCTCTGGGGCCAACGTCCTGACTTTC. Translated, it gives CASSPIRVGGTPSGANVLTF.

This clone is a singleton in its sample. The chain has TRBV6-2 or TRBV6-3 and TRBJ2-7; 7 bases align to TRBD1. V lost 2 bases and J lost 3; bases outside the gene matches: 7. The CDR3 sequence is 15 residues long. CDR1 and CDR2 from the germline V gene are MNHEY and SVGEGT. DNA of the CDR3: TGTGCCAGCAGTTACCCACAGGGGATTTACTACGAGCAGTACTTC. Its protein is CASSYPQGIYYEQYF.